Described below is a single TCR beta chain sequence and its context. CDR1 SGHRS and CDR2 YFSETQ come from the germline V gene. Losses at the gene ends were 3 bases for V and 2 bases for J; bases not matched to a gene: 8. This CDR3 comprises 16 residues. This sample was taken from a study of PD-1 blockade in classical Hodgkin lymphoma. The sample's time point: cycle 4 day 1 (C4D1), after more than 5 weeks of nivolumab. Every patient was affected by relapse after autologous stem cell transplantation, while exposure to brentuximab vedotin was not uniform. Best responses included complete response and partial response; otherwise, the best response was progressive disease. The data were produced by immunoSEQ multiplex PCR, yet TCRdb's version contains in-frame clones alone and is incomplete. Among 57,000 or so clones listed, nearly 90% were seen once.

Source: peripheral blood mononuclear cells (PBMCs), taken before the fourth cycle of nivolumab. This chain links TRBV5-1 with TRBJ2-5; 9 positions match TRBD1. The clonotype comes from a human donor with classical Hodgkin lymphoma. DNA of the CDR3: TGCGCCAGCAGCTCAACAGGGGGCTCGTCTCAAGAGACCCAGTACTTC. Translation: CASSSTGGSSQETQYF.